The clone carrying this T cell receptor (beta chain) was seen more than once but under ten times. The antigen is not known. Library preparation (for TCRbeta) was performed with unique molecular identifiers. TCRdb recomputed calls from the PCR reads with MiXCR, one row per CDR3 protein. Here the sample spans fewer than 700,000 distinct CDR3 sequences, 13% being singletons. This sample was included in a study of T-cell reconstitution after alpha-beta-depleted transplantation in children. Regarding the study as a whole: Recipient T cells and thymic progenitors that survived gave rise to the high TCRbeta diversity observed at day 60 in some patients. At around two months after transplant, the alpha-beta T cells were reportedly derived from several hundred expanded clones that came from non-depleted graft cells. T-cell numbers and diversity, one year after transplant, stemmed largely from T cells that were newly produced.

The CDR3 spans 14 residues. The starting material was PBMCs, mostly from graft donor cells, obtained 360 days after TCRalphabeta/CD19-depleted stem cell transplant. The V and J genes are TRBV21-1 and TRBJ2-7; the table's D call, TRBD1, was not checked against the DNA. TRBV21-1 is labeled a pseudogene. The origin of this receptor is a male patient aged 10-17 years who had a stem cell transplant for acute myeloid leukemia, so the T cells may come from the graft donor. This chain's CDR3 is CASSSDGGLNEQYF. The CDR3 bases are TGTGCCAGCAGCTCCGATGGGGGTTTGAACGAGCAGTACTTC.